The rows below give T cell receptor beta chains drawn from one sample of a study of memory CD4+ T cells and cytomegalovirus serostatus. Sequencing used immunoSEQ multiplex PCR; TCRdb keeps in-frame clones, though not all of them. The sample records about 56,000 clones, 82% being singletons. The sequencing sample was made of memory CD4+ T cells from blood. These receptors were taken from an adult in good health and CMV-seronegative. Each CDR3 is given with its conserved first and last residue. The D gene is left open where the match is weak. Clone size, where shown, is once, few, many, or a class for clones that have expanded.

TRBV19	.	.	TRBJ1-1	CASSIRVKGTTNTEAFF	TGTGCCAGTAGTATAAGGGTGAAAGGAACTACGAACACTGAAGCTTTCTTT
TRBV7-3	.	TRBD1	TRBJ2-5	CASSLTADRGETQYF	TGTGCCAGCAGCTTAACGGCCGACAGGGGAGAGACCCAGTACTTC
TRBV10-1	.	TRBD2	TRBJ2-2	CASSPGRGSTGELFF	TGCGCCAGCAGCCCTGGGCGGGGGTCCACCGGGGAGCTGTTTTTT
TRBV7-6	few	TRBD1	TRBJ1-6	CASSTVTGGNSPLHF	TGTGCCAGCAGCACGGTGACAGGGGGGAATTCACCCCTCCACTTT
TRBV7-3	.	.	TRBJ2-5	CASSLVRGARETQYF	TGTGCCAGCAGCTTGGTTCGGGGGGCCCGGGAGACCCAGTACTTC
TRBV7-9	.	TRBD1	TRBJ2-5	CASSLGSRAGGETQYF	TGTGCCAGCAGCTTAGGCAGTAGGGCAGGGGGAGAGACCCAGTACTTC
TRBV28	.	.	TRBJ1-2	CASSLVGWGDYGYTF	TGTGCCAGCAGTTTAGTGGGGTGGGGGGACTATGGCTACACCTTC
TRBV18	.	TRBD2	TRBJ2-5	CASSPTASGGEWETQYF	TGTGCCAGCTCACCAACGGCTAGCGGGGGCGAGTGGGAGACCCAGTACTTC
TRBV7-2	once	.	TRBJ1-1	CASSSTQLVSQKTFF	TGTGCCAGCAGCTCCACCCAGCTTGTCAGCCAGAAGACTTTCTTT
TRBV18	.	TRBD1	TRBJ1-1	CASSRQGLNTEAFF	TGTGCCAGCTCACGACAGGGGTTAAACACTGAAGCTTTCTTT
TRBV7-2	.	.	TRBJ1-2	CASSLVSSGVLYGYTF	TGTGCCAGCAGCTTGGTCAGTTCTGGCGTCCTCTATGGCTACACCTTC
TRBV19	.	.	TRBJ1-4	CASSISVSGYEKLFF	TGTGCCAGTAGTATTTCGGTCTCCGGCTACGAAAAACTGTTTTTT
TRBV15	once	.	TRBJ1-2	CATSRVGGSYGYTF	TGTGCCACCAGCAGAGTAGGAGGGTCGTATGGCTACACCTTC
TRBV6-6	.	.	TRBJ1-1	CASEKLNTEAFF	TGTGCCAGCGAGAAATTGAACACTGAAGCTTTCTTT
TRBV15	once	TRBD1	TRBJ1-2	CATSRSLDRGRGGYTF	TGTGCCACCAGCAGATCGCTTGACAGGGGGCGGGGTGGCTACACCTTC
TRBV9	.	.	TRBJ2-5	CASSLDQETQYF	TGTGCCAGCAGCCTAGACCAAGAGACCCAGTACTTC
TRBV5-4	.	.	TRBJ1-2	CASSLGAYYGYTF	TGTGCCAGCAGCCTAGGGGCCTACTATGGCTACACCTTC
TRBV5-6	once	.	TRBJ1-3	CASSLAPGVGNTIYF	TGTGCCAGCAGCTTGGCCCCAGGGGTCGGAAACACCATATATTTT
TRBV6-5	.	TRBD2	TRBJ2-3	CASSYWASGGTDTQYF	TGTGCCAGCAGTTACTGGGCTAGCGGGGGCACAGATACGCAGTATTTT
TRBV28	.	TRBD2	TRBJ2-7	CASSLSARGASSYEQYF	TGTGCCAGCAGTTTATCCGCGCGGGGGGCCAGCTCCTACGAGCAGTACTTC
TRBV2	.	TRBD1	TRBJ1-5	CASSLRGRNQPQHF	TGTGCCAGCAGTTTAAGGGGGCGAAATCAGCCCCAGCATTTT
TRBV6-1	.	.	TRBJ2-3	CASRNRATDTQYF	TGTGCCAGCAGAAACAGGGCGACAGATACGCAGTATTTT
TRBV18	.	.	TRBJ1-1	CASSPSGQGAEAFF	TGTGCCAGCTCACCATCTGGGCAGGGAGCTGAAGCTTTCTTT
TRBV11-2	.	.	TRBJ2-5	CASSLGTGTQYF	TGTGCCAGCAGCTTGGGGACGGGTACCCAGTACTTC
TRBV25-1	once	.	TRBJ2-3	CASRWGTDTQYF	TGTGCCAGCAGGTGGGGGACAGATACGCAGTATTTT
TRBV28	.	TRBD2	TRBJ2-3	CASSLGLAGYTDTQYF	TGTGCCAGCAGTCTTGGACTAGCGGGTTACACAGATACGCAGTATTTT
TRBV6-6	.	.	TRBJ2-3	CASTLPAGADTQYF	TGTGCCAGTACCCTTCCGGCGGGCGCAGATACGCAGTATTTT
TRBV18	.	.	TRBJ1-5	CASSPKGSNQPQHF	TGTGCCAGCTCACCAAAGGGAAGCAATCAGCCCCAGCATTTT
TRBV2	.	.	TRBJ1-2	CASRKTDFYGYTF	TGTGCCAGCAGGAAAACAGATTTCTATGGCTACACCTTC
TRBV29-1	.	.	TRBJ1-2	CSVEKGVGYTF	TGCAGCGTGGAAAAAGGGGTCGGCTACACCTTC
TRBV2	.	.	TRBJ2-7	CASSYQGWEQYF	TGTGCCAGCAGTTATCAGGGGTGGGAGCAGTACTTC
TRBV19	few	TRBD1	TRBJ1-3	CASSPLDRRGPSGNTIYF	TGTGCCAGTAGTCCTCTGGACAGGAGGGGACCCTCTGGAAACACCATATATTTT
TRBV30	.	.	TRBJ2-1	CAWSINRAQTLYNEQFF	TGTGCCTGGAGCATCAACAGGGCCCAAACCCTCTACAATGAGCAGTTCTTC
TRBV29-1	.	TRBD1	TRBJ1-2	CSVSGGQGDGYTF	TGCAGCGTGTCTGGTGGACAGGGAGACGGCTACACCTTC
TRBV7-8	.	.	TRBJ2-2	CASSGGSGTGELFF	TGTGCCAGCAGCGGGGGGAGCGGGACCGGGGAGCTGTTTTTT
TRBV4-3	.	.	TRBJ1-4	CASSSSGGVGEKLFF	TGCGCCAGCAGCTCCTCTGGGGGGGTAGGGGAAAAACTGTTTTTT
TRBV7-2	.	TRBD2	TRBJ2-1	CASSFSSGGHNEQFF	TGTGCCAGCAGCTTTAGTAGCGGGGGCCACAATGAGCAGTTCTTC
TRBV19	.	.	TRBJ2-4	CASSINGKNIQYF	TGTGCCAGTAGTATAAATGGCAAAAACATTCAGTACTTC
TRBV15	.	.	TRBJ1-6	CATSRDQGMNSPLHF	TGTGCCACCAGCAGAGATCAGGGGATGAATTCACCCCTCCACTTT
TRBV1	.	.	TRBJ1-3	CTSSHDVPVYTIYF	TGCACCAGCAGCCATGACGTCCCGGTATACACCATATATTTT
TRBV2	.	.	TRBJ1-3	CASSEPRAGNTIYF	TGTGCCAGCAGTGAACCCAGGGCTGGAAACACCATATATTTT
TRBV7-3	.	.	TRBJ2-3	CASSPGTNTDTQYF	TGTGCCAGCAGCCCCGGGACCAACACAGATACGCAGTATTTT
TRBV5-1	.	.	TRBJ1-1	CASSLGGRSNTEAFF	TGCGCCAGCAGCTTGGGCGGTAGGTCGAACACTGAAGCTTTCTTT
TRBV28	.	.	TRBJ2-7	CASSGRVLMRHF	TGTGCCAGCAGTGGCCGGGTCCTTATGAGACACTTC
TRBV11-2	.	TRBD2	TRBJ2-5	CASSLSSGGAETQYF	TGTGCCAGCAGCTTATCTAGCGGGGGGGCGGAGACCCAGTACTTC
TRBV5-5	.	.	TRBJ1-1	CASSLSIANTEAFF	TGTGCCAGCAGCTTGTCTATTGCGAACACTGAAGCTTTCTTT
TRBV7-3	.	TRBD2	TRBJ2-2	CASSLIGGAPGELFF	TGTGCCAGCAGCTTAATCGGGGGGGCCCCCGGGGAGCTGTTTTTT
TRBV5-4	.	TRBD1	TRBJ1-2	CASSLVSGGHGYTF	TGTGCCAGCAGCTTGGTTTCAGGGGGACACGGCTACACCTTC